The next 19 T cell receptor beta chains were all read from a single sample in a study of T cell responses to AZD1222 COVID-19 vaccine (dated by TCRdb to the early 2020s). Library preparation was by the immunoSEQ multiplex PCR assay. TCRdb limited this immuneACCESS table to in-frame rearrangements with V and J called. A share of clones is missing; checked studies link under half to unresolved V genes, and the rest is unexplained. This sample gives 95,000 to 130,000 clones in total; roughly 88% of them show up just once. The top ten clones comprise around a tenth of the sample. The sample's time point label is to be understood as: baseline before first vaccination. The sequencing here drew on peripheral blood, taken on day 0 of AZD1222 vaccination. The receptor set was obtained from an adult in good health.

J is TRBJ1-2 and V is TRBV18; D perhaps matches TRBD1 (5 bases). This CDR3 is 16 amino acids long. The V gene's germline CDR1 is KGHSH and CDR2 LQKENI. Trimming cost V 0 bases and J 2 bases, with 13 bases left between them. CDR3 sequence: CASSPPLGGNNYGYTF. The CDR3 nucleotides are TGTGCCAGCTCACCACCTTTGGGGGGAAACAACTATGGCTACACCTTC.

The rearrangement uses TRBV4-3 and TRBJ1-4, with D perhaps TRBD1 (5 bases). The CDR3 totals 16 residues. Germline CDR1 and CDR2: LGHNA and YSLEER. The V end lost 1 base, the J end lost 8 bases, and 17 bases lay between the germline ends. As DNA, the CDR3 is TGCGCCAGCAGCCAAGCGTATGACAGACCCTTAGAAAAACTGTTTTTT. Translated: CASSQAYDRPLEKLFF.

This clone has only one observation. The chain recombines TRBV4-3 with TRBJ1-1; weak D call: TRBD1 (5 bases). CDR1 is LGHNA and CDR2 is YSLEER in the germline V gene. The CDR3 length is 14 residues. V was trimmed by 0 bases and J by 4 bases, leaving 9 bases between them. The CDR3 loop reads CASSQDGATTEAFF. The CDR3 region has the DNA TGCGCCAGCAGCCAAGATGGGGCAACCACTGAAGCTTTCTTT.

This clone was observed a few times. This sequence joins TRBV30 and TRBJ1-5; D unresolved. Trimming stripped 0 bases from V and 2 bases from J, with 8 bases between. CDR1 GTSNPN and CDR2 SVGIG come from the germline V gene (reference sequence). The CDR3 is 14 residues long. The CDR3 loop reads CAWSVHRGNQPQHF. DNA of the CDR3: TGTGCCTGGAGTGTTCACCGGGGCAATCAGCCCCAGCATTTT.

The chain carries TRBV7-2 and TRBJ1-1; D remains unclear. Between the trimmed V and J ends, which lost 4 bases and 7 bases, there was a span of 13 bases. This CDR3 has 13 amino acids. CDR1 is SGHTA, CDR2 FQGNSA, per germline. The CDR3 protein is CASSSWTANEAFF. The CDR3 nucleotides read TGTGCCAGCAGCTCTTGGACGGCTAATGAAGCTTTCTTT. The full variable domain, completed using reference TRBV7-2 and TRBJ1-1, is GAGVSQSPSNKVTEKGKDVELRCDPISGHTALYWYRQSLGQGLEFLIYFQGNSAPDKSGLPSDRFSAERTGGSVSTLTIQRTQQEDSAVYLCASSSWTANEAFFGQGTRLTVV.

This clone is a singleton in its sample. The chain joins TRBV6-5 to TRBJ2-7; 9 bases are a match to TRBD1. The CDR3 sequence is 15 residues long. In germline, CDR1 is MNHEY, CDR2 SVGAGI. Trimming cost V 6 bases and J 3 bases; bases outside gene matches: 9. CDR3 coding DNA: TGTGCCAGCAGCTCCTCCGGGACAGGGAGCTACGAGCAGTACTTC. It yields the protein CASSSSGTGSYEQYF.

This clone is a singleton in its sample. V is TRBV7-8 and J is TRBJ2-2; 7 bases are a match to TRBD1. This CDR3 is built from 15 residues. V trimming: 7 bases; J trimming: 1 base; junction bases outside the gene matches: 6. Germline V gene data show CDR1 as SGHVS and CDR2 as FQNEAQ. Written as DNA, the CDR3 is TGTGCCAGCACCTCGGACAGGCTGAACACCGGGGAGCTGTTTTTT. Encoded protein: CASTSDRLNTGELFF.

The chain has TRBV29-1 and TRBJ1-1, with D possibly matching TRBD1 (5 bases). CDR1 and CDR2 (germline): SQVTM, ANQGSEA. The V end was cut by 5 bases, the J end by 0 bases, with 10 bases between. This CDR3 has 13 amino acids. The CDR3 here is CSVPGRVNTEAFF. In nucleotides, the CDR3 is TGCAGCGTTCCGGGACGGGTGAACACTGAAGCTTTCTTT.

This chain connects TRBV5-6 to TRBJ1-5; D ambiguous. Looked up from germline, CDR1 is SGHDT and CDR2 is YYEEEE. CDR3 length: 13 residues. V lost 2 bases and J 9 bases, leaving 12 bases between the germline ends. The CDR3 loop reads CASSLKREGPQHF. For the CDR3, the DNA is TGTGCCAGCAGCTTAAAAAGGGAAGGGCCCCAGCATTTT.

This clone has only a few counts. The chain uses TRBV25-1 and TRBJ1-2; a possible D gene is TRBD1 (5 bases). CDR1 and CDR2 from the germline V gene are MGHDK and SYGVNS. CDR3 length: 14 residues. The V and J ends lost 4 bases and 4 bases respectively, with 13 bases between them. The CDR3 DNA sequence: TGTGCCAGCAGTGTGGCGGGGGAAGGCTATGGCTACACCTTC. Its protein product is CASSVAGEGYGYTF.

The chain joins TRBV28 to TRBJ1-2, with D possibly matching TRBD1 (5 bases). Trimming stripped 6 bases from V and 4 bases from J, with 18 bases between. Looked up from germline, CDR1 is MDHEN and CDR2 is SYDVKM. The CDR3 contains 15 residues. DNA of the CDR3: TGTGCCAGCAGACCTAGTGGGGGAGGAAGCTATGGCTACACCTTC. Translated, it gives CASRPSGGGSYGYTF.

V usage is TRBV28 and J usage is TRBJ2-2, with 9 nucleotides matching TRBD1. The length of the CDR3 is 16 residues. Germline lookup yields CDR1 MDHEN and CDR2 SYDVKM. The V segment lost 2 bases and the J segment 7 bases; nucleotides outside the gene matches: 8. DNA of the CDR3: TGTGCCAGCAGTTTAGCGACACGACAGGGGGACGGGGAGCTGTTTTTT. Translating gives CASSLATRQGDGELFF.

The rearrangement links TRBV24-1 to TRBJ2-1; D remains unclear. Deletions cut 5 bases from V and 2 bases from J, with 12 bases between. Per germline, CDR1 KGHDR and CDR2 SFDVKD. This CDR3 is built from 15 residues. For the CDR3, the DNA is TGTGCCACCAGTGGTGCCGGAAAACCCTACAATGAGCAGTTCTTC. Translating gives CATSGAGKPYNEQFF.

V usage is TRBV27 and J usage is TRBJ2-3; 8 bases agree with TRBD2. The CDR3 is made up of 17 amino acids. Per germline, CDR1 MNHEY and CDR2 SMNVEV (reference sequence). After removal of 0 bases from V and 1 base from J, the junction contained 6 bases not matched to a gene. The chain's CDR3 is CASSLSMPAGGTDTQYF. CDR3 coding DNA: TGTGCCAGCAGTTTATCGATGCCAGCGGGAGGCACAGATACGCAGTATTTT.

This clone was seen many times. V gene TRBV12-3 or TRBV12-4 combines with J gene TRBJ1-1; the D is unclear. Trimming shortened V by 6 bases and J by 6 bases, and 14 bases separated the two germline ends. The CDR3 is 13 amino acids. The CDR3 region is CASRPTGIPEAFF. CDR3 in DNA: TGTGCCAGCAGGCCTACTGGAATACCTGAAGCTTTCTTT.

The chain employs TRBV7-3 and TRBJ1-1, with D hard to call. Between the trimmed V and J ends, which lost 1 base and 1 base, there was a span of 7 bases. CDR1 is SGHTA and CDR2 is FQGTGA in the germline V gene. The CDR3 sequence is 14 residues long. As DNA, the CDR3 is TGTGCCAGCAGCTTAAAACCAGGGAACACTGAAGCTTTCTTT. Translation: CASSLKPGNTEAFF.

The V gene is TRBV18, the J gene TRBJ1-1; D is possibly TRBD1 (5 bases). Per the germline V gene, CDR1 is KGHSH and CDR2 is LQKENI. The CDR3 has 11 residues. The ends were cut back, 5 bases at V and 6 bases at J, with 7 bases in the middle. The CDR3 sequence: CASSGGAEAFF. CDR3 DNA sequence: TGTGCCAGCTCAGGGGGGGCTGAAGCTTTCTTT.

The rearrangement links TRBV24-1 to TRBJ1-2; D may be TRBD1 (5 bases). V was cut by 4 bases and J by 8 bases, with 16 bases left in between. The CDR3 spans 14 residues. The germline V gene encodes CDR1 KGHDR and CDR2 SFDVKD. This chain's CDR3 is CATSDPWRGGGYTF. In DNA form, the CDR3 reads TGTGCCACCAGTGACCCCTGGCGGGGGGGAGGCTACACCTTC.

This chain connects TRBV15 to TRBJ2-5; D perhaps matches TRBD1 (6 bases). The CDR3 contains 15 residues. V was trimmed by 4 bases and J by 5 bases, leaving 17 bases between them. Germline assignment: CDR1 LNHNV and CDR2 YYDKDF (reference sequence). The CDR3 loop reads CATSNQGTAGETQYF. The CDR3, as DNA: TGTGCCACCAGCAACCAGGGGACCGCGGGTGAGACCCAGTACTTC.